A selection of T cell receptor beta chains follows, all from one sample in a study of T cell responses to AZD1222 COVID-19 vaccine. Method: immunoSEQ multiplex PCR; TCRdb's copy keeps in-frame clones and lacks some. The sample lists 200,000 to 300,000 clones, 85% to 95% seen once, with 0.55% in the top ten. Sequencing was performed on peripheral blood, taken on day 0 of AZD1222 vaccination. These receptors were collected from an adult in good health. CDR3s include the opening cysteine and the closing phenylalanine or tryptophan. Each record gives: V gene, J gene, clone size, D gene, CDR3 protein, CDR3 DNA. D genes are given only for firm matches. Clone size, where shown, is once, few, many, or a class for clones that have expanded.

TRBV19,TRBJ2-5,NA,TRBD2,CASSIDRAGVGTQYF,TGTGCCAGTAGTATCGACCGAGCGGGGGTTGGGACCCAGTACTTC
TRBV5-1,TRBJ2-2,NA,TRBD2,CASSLERGVAGELFF,TGCGCCAGCAGCTTGGAACGGGGGGTCGCCGGGGAGCTGTTTTTT
TRBV14,TRBJ2-7,NA,NA,CASSQAFSGPNEQYF,TGTGCCAGCAGCCAAGCCTTCTCAGGTCCCAACGAGCAGTACTTC
TRBV6-5,TRBJ1-5,NA,NA,CASISPGGNQPQHF,TGTGCCAGCATCTCCCCGGGCGGCAATCAGCCCCAGCATTTT
TRBV7-2,TRBJ2-5,NA,TRBD1,CASSSTGAKTQYF,TGTGCCAGCAGCTCGACAGGGGCCAAGACCCAGTACTTC
TRBV19,TRBJ2-3,NA,NA,CASSPRLTDTQYF,TGTGCCAGTAGTCCCAGACTCACAGATACGCAGTATTTT
TRBV6-5,TRBJ1-2,once,NA,CASSYGGPANYGYTF,TGTGCCAGCAGTTACGGGGGGCCGGCTAACTATGGCTACACCTTC
TRBV27,TRBJ1-6,NA,TRBD1,CASRPDRGLDSPLHF,TGTGCCAGCAGGCCTGACAGGGGGCTAGATTCACCCCTCCACTTT
TRBV4-1,TRBJ1-5,NA,NA,CASSQGQTYSNQPQHF,TGCGCCAGCAGCCAAGGACAGACCTATAGCAATCAGCCCCAGCATTTT
TRBV3-1/TRBV3-2,TRBJ1-1,once,NA,CASSRRGANTEAFF,TGTGCCAGCAGCCGACGAGGGGCGAACACTGAAGCTTTCTTT
TRBV18,TRBJ1-2,once,NA,CASSPPVRADYGYTF,TGTGCCAGCTCACCACCGGTGAGGGCAGACTATGGCTACACCTTC
TRBV30,TRBJ1-4,NA,NA,CAWSGQREKRKLFF,TGTGCCTGGAGCGGACAGCGCGAAAAAAGAAAACTGTTTTTT
TRBV2,TRBJ1-1,NA,NA,CASSRVTEAFF,TGTGCCAGCAGTAGGGTTACTGAAGCTTTCTTT
TRBV10-1,TRBJ2-2,NA,TRBD1,CANLSDRENTGELFF,TGCGCCAACCTTTCCGACAGGGAAAACACCGGGGAGCTGTTTTTT